The T cell receptor beta chain described here comes from a study of cytomegalovirus exposure and HLA in healthy donors. Study-wide results and limits: In presence/absence analyses, roughly uniform sequencing depth across donors was assumed. Analyzed later, most CMV-associated TCR beta chains appeared HLA-restricted. Highly shared sequence variants in one cluster were likely a sequencing artifact.

The CDR3 spans 13 residues. V shed 8 bases and J 8 bases; nucleotides not matched to a gene: 10. Per germline, CDR1 SQVTM and CDR2 ANQGSEA. PCR employed 60 Vbeta and 13 Jbeta primers. The assay was immunoSEQ multiplex PCR, and TCRdb's table has in-frame clones only and misses some. The sample lists tens of thousands of clones; about two thirds were seen once. This clone occurred a few times. No antigen is known for it. Sequences were obtained from PBMCs. The TCR sequence derives from a woman aged 45-59 years in good health and CMV-seropositive. The chain has TRBV29-1 and TRBJ2-1; 9 bases line up with TRBD1. The CDR3 DNA is TGCAGCCTTTGGACAGGGGCGTCCGATGAGCAGTTCTTC. Its translation is CSLWTGASDEQFF.